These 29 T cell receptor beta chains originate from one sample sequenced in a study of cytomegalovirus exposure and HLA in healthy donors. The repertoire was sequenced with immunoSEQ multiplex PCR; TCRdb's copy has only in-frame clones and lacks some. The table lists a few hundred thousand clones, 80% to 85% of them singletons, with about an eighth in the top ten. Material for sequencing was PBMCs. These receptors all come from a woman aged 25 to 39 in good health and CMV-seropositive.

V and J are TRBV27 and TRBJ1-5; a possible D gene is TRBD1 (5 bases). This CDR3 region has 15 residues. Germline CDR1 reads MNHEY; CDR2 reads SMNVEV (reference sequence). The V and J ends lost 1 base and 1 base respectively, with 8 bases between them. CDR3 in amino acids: CASSLFGDSNQPQHF. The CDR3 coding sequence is TGTGCCAGCAGTTTATTCGGGGACAGCAATCAGCCCCAGCATTTT.

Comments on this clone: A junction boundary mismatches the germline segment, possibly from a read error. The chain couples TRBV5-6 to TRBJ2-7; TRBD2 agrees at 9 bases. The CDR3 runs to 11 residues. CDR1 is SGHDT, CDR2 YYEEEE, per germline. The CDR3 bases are TGTGCCAGCAGTCGGACTAGCGAGGAGTACTTC. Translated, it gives CASSRTSEEYF.

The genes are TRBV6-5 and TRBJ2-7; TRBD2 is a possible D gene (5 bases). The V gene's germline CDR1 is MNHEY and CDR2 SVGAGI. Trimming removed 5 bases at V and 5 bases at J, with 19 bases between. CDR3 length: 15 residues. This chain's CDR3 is CASSPTFVRVDEQYF. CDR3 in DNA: TGTGCCAGCAGTCCAACGTTCGTGAGGGTCGACGAGCAGTACTTC.

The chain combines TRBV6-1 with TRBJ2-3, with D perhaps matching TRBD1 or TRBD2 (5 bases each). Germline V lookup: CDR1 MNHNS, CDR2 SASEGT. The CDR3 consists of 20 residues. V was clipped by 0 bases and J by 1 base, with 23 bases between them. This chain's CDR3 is CASSEAVLVGVGDRTDTQYF. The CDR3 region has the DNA TGTGCCAGCAGTGAAGCGGTGTTAGTGGGCGTGGGGGATCGCACAGATACGCAGTATTTT.

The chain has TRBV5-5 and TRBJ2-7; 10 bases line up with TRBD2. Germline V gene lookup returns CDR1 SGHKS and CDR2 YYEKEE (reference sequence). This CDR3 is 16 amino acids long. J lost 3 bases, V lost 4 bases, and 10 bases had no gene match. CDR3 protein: CASSPTPSGSFYEQYF. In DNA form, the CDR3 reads TGTGCCAGCAGCCCCACCCCTAGCGGGAGTTTCTACGAGCAGTACTTC.

In DNA, the CDR3 is TGTGCCATCAGTGACTCCCGAAGTAGCGGGTCGAACACCGGGGAGCTGTTTTTT. It is translated as CAISDSRSSGSNTGELFF. J is TRBJ2-2 and V is TRBV10-3; 7 bases map to TRBD2. Germline trimming cut 3 bases from V and 0 bases from J; bases unmatched to any gene: 10. The CDR3 is 18 amino acids. CDR1 is ENHRY and CDR2 is SYGVKD in the germline V gene.

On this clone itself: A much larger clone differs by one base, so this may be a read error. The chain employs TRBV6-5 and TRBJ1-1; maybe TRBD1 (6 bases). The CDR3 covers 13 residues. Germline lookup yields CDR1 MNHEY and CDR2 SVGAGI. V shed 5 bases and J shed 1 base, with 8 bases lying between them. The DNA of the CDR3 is TGTGCCAGCAGTGAACAGGGGAACACTGAAGCTTTCTTT. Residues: CASSEQGNTEAFF.

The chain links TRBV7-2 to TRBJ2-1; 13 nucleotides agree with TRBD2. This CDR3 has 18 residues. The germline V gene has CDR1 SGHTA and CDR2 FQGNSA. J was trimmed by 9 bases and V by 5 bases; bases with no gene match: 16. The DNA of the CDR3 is TGTGCCAGCAGCCCAAGGGGGGTACTAGCGGGAGGGTCGGGTGAGCAGTTCTTC. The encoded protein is CASSPRGVLAGGSGEQFF.

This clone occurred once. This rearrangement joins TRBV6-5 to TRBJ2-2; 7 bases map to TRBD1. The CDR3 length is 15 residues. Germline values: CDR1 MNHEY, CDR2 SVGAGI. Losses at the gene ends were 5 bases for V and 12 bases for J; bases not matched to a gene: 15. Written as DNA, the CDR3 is TGTGCCAGCAGTCATCCGGACAGGTTCACCGGAAAGCTGTTTTTT. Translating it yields CASSHPDRFTGKLFF.

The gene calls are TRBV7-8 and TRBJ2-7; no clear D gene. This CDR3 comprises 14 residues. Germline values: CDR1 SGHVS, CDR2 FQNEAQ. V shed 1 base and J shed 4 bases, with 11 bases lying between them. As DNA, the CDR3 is TGTGCCAGCAGCTTAGTCGCTGGGGAATACGAGCAGTACTTC. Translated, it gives CASSLVAGEYEQYF.

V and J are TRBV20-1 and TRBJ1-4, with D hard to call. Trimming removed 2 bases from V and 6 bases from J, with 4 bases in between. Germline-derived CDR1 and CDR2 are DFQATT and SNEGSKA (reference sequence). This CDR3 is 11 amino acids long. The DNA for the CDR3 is TGCAGTGCTAGACGAGATGAAAAACTGTTTTTT. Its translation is CSARRDEKLFF.

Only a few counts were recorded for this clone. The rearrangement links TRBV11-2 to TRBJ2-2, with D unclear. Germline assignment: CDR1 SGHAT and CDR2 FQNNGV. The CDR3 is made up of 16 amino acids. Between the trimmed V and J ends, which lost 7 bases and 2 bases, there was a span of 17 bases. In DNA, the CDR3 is TGTGCCAGCACCCACCATTGGGGTGCAAACACCGGGGAGCTGTTTTTT. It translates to CASTHHWGANTGELFF.

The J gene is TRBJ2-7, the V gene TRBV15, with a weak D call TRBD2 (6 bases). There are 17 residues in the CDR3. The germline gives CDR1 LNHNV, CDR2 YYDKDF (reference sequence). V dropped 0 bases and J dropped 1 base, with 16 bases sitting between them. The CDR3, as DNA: TGTGCCACCAGCAGAGATCAGTGGTTGGGGAGGTCCTACGAGCAGTACTTC. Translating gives CATSRDQWLGRSYEQYF.

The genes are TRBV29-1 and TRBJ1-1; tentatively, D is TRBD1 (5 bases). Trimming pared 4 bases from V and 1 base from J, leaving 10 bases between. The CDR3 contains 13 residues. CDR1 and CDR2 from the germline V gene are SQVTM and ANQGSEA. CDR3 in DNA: TGCAGCGTTGGACAGACTTGGAACACTGAAGCTTTCTTT. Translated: CSVGQTWNTEAFF.

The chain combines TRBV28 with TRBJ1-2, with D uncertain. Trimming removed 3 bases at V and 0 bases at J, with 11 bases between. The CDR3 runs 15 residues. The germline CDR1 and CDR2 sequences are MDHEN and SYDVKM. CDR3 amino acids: CASSLRHLANYGYTF. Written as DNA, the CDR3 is TGTGCCAGCAGTTTGAGACACTTAGCTAACTATGGCTACACCTTC.

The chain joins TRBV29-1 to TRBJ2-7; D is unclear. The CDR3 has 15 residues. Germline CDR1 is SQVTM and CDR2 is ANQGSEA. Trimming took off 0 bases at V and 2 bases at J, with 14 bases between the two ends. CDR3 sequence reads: CSVEDQKHQTYEQYF. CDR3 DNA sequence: TGCAGCGTTGAAGATCAGAAACACCAAACCTACGAGCAGTACTTC.

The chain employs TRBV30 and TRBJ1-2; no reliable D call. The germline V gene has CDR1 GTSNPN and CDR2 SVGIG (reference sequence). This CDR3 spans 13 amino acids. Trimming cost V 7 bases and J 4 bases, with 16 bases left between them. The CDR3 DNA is TGTGCCTTAAGGCCCCCGGGGATCTATGGCTACACCTTC. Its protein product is CALRPPGIYGYTF.

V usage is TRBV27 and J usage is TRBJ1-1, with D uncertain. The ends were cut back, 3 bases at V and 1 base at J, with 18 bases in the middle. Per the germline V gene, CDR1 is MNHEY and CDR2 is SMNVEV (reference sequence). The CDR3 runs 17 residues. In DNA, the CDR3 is TGTGCCAGCAGTTTCCGACCGGGAGTAGGGTGGAACACTGAAGCTTTCTTT. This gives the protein CASSFRPGVGWNTEAFF.

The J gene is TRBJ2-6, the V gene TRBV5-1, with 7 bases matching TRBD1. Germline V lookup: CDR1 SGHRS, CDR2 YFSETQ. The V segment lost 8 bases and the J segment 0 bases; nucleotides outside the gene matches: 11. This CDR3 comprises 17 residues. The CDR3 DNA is TGCGCCAGTGCGGTGGGACAGACATTCTCTGGGGCCAACGTCCTGACTTTC. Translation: CASAVGQTFSGANVLTF.

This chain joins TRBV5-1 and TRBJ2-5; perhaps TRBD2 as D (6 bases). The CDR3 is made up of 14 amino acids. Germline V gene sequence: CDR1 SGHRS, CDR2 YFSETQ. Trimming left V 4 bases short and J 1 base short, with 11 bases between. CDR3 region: CASSRAGLQETQYF. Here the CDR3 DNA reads TGCGCCAGCAGCCGAGCGGGCCTCCAAGAGACCCAGTACTTC.

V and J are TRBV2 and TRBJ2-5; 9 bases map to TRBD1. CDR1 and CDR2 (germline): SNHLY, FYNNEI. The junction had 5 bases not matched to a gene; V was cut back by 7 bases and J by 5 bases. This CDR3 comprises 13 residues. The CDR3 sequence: CASKATGGETQYF. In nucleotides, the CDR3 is TGTGCCAGCAAGGCTACAGGGGGCGAGACCCAGTACTTC.

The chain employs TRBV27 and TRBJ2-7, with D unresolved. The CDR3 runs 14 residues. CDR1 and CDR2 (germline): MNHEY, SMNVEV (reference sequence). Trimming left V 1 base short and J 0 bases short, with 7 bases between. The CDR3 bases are TGTGCCAGCAGTTTATATGAGGCCTCCTACGAGCAGTACTTC. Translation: CASSLYEASYEQYF.

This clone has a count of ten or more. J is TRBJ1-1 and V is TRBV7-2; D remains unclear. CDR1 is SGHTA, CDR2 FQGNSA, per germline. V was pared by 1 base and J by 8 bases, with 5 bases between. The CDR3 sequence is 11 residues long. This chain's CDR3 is CASSLGLEAFF. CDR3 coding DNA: TGTGCCAGCAGCTTAGGTCTCGAAGCTTTCTTT.

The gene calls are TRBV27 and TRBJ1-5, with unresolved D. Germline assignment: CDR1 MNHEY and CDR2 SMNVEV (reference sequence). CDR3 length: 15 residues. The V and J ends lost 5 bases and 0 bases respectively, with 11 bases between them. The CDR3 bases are TGTGCCAGCAGTCCCGGACTGTATAGCAATCAGCCCCAGCATTTT. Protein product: CASSPGLYSNQPQHF.

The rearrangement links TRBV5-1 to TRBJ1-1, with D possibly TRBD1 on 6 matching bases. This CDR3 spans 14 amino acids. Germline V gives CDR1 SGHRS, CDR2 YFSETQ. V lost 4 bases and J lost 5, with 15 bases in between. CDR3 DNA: TGCGCCAGCAGCACACCCCAAGGGGGAACTGAAGCTTTCTTT. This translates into CASSTPQGGTEAFF.

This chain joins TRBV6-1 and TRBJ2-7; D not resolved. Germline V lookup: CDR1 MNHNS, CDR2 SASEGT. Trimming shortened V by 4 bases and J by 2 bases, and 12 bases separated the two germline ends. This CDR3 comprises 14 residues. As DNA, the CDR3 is TGTGCCAGCAGTGCGGCCCGACAAACCTACGAGCAGTACTTC. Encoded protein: CASSAARQTYEQYF.

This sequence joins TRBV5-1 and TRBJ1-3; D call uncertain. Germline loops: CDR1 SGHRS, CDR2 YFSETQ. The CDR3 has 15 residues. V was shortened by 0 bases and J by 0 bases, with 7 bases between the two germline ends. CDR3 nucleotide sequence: TGCGCCAGCAGCTTGGGGACCGACTCTGGAAACACCATATATTTT. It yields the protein CASSLGTDSGNTIYF.

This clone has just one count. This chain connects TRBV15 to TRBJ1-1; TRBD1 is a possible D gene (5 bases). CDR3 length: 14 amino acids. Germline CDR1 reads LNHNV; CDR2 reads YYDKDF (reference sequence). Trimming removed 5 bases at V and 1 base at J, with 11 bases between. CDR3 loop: CATSGGQPNTEAFF. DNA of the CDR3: TGTGCCACCAGCGGAGGACAACCGAACACTGAAGCTTTCTTT.

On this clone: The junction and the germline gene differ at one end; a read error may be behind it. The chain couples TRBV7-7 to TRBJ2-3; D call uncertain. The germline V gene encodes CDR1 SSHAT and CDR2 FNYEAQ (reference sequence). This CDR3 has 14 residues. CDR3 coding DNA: TGTGCTAGCAGCTTAGGCGTTAGCACAGATACGCAGTATTTT. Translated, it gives CASSLGVSTDTQYF.